This TCR beta chain was identified in a study of sequential checkpoint blockade in melanoma. Study context: Each arm's sequence ended with maintenance nivolumab.

Germline values: CDR1 SEHNR, CDR2 FQNEAQ (reference sequence). This CDR3 has 13 residues. This clone occurred once. Treatment defined: randomized to nivolumab then ipilimumab (arm A) or the reverse (arm B). Sorted cells were live CD3+CD8+, lacking CD19 and CD56, from PBMCs. Sequencing was performed with immunoSEQ multiplex PCR; in TCRdb, only in-frame clones are kept and a portion is missing. The sample lists some 19,000 clones; roughly 70% were seen once. The receptor's source is a human donor with melanoma. The chain has TRBV7-9 and TRBJ2-5; maybe TRBD2 (5 bases). The J call may be mistaken, given a closer DNA end match to TRBJ2-7. Here the sequenced sample was CD8+ T cells sorted from blood (inferred from file names), taken from a patient given nivolumab and ipilimumab in sequence. The CDR3 protein is CATSGGPSYEQYF. The CDR3 bases are TGTGCCACCTCGGGCGGGCCGTCCTACGAGCAGTACTTC.